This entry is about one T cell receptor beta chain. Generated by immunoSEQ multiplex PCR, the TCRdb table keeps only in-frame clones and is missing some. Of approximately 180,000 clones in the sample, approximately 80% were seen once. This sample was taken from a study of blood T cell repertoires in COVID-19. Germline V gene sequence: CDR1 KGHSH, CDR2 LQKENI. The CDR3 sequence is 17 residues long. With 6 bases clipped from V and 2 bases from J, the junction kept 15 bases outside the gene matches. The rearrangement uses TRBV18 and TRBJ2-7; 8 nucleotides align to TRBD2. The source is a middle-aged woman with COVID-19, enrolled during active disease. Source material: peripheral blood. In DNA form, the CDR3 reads TGTGCCAGCTCTCCCCGTCTCGGGAGGGCATCTACCTACGAGCAGTACTTC. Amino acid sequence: CASSPRLGRASTYEQYF.